This TCR beta chain was documented in a study of CD4 T cells in relation to SARS-CoV-2 and coronaviruses. Generated by immunoSEQ multiplex PCR, the TCRdb table keeps only in-frame clones and is missing some. The table lists about 36,000 clones, 77% of them singletons, with approximately 2.8% in the top ten. Germline trimming cut 4 bases from V and 2 bases from J; bases unmatched to any gene: 11. Germline CDR1 and CDR2: SQVTM and ANQGSEA. The CDR3 is 16 residues long. This clone was recorded once. No antigen is known for it. This clonotype originated in an adult with COVID-19. The rearrangement joins TRBV29-1 to TRBJ2-5, with 9 bases that match TRBD2. Input material: memory CD4+ T cells from PBMCs, cultured in vitro. The CDR3 is CSVGIAGAGRQETQYF. The CDR3 coding sequence is TGCAGCGTTGGAATAGCGGGAGCAGGTCGGCAAGAGACCCAGTACTTC. The full variable domain, with the rest looked up from reference TRBV29-1 and TRBJ2-5, is SAVISQKPSRDICQRGTSLTIQCQVDSQVTMMFWYRQQPGQSLTLIATANQGSEATYESGFVIDKFPISRPNLTFSTLTVSNMSPEDSSIYLCSVGIAGAGRQETQYFGPGTRLLVL.